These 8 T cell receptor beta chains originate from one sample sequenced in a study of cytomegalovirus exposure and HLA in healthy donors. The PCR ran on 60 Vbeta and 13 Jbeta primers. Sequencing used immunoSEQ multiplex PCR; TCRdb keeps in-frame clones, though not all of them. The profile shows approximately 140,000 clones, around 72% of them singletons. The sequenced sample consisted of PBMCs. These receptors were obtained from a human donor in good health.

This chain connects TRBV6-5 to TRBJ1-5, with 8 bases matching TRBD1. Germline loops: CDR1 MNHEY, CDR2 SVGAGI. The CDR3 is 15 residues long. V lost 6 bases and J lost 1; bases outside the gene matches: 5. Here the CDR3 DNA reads TGTGCCAGCAGGTCAGGGGGCAGGAGCAATCAGCCCCAGCATTTT. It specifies CASRSGGRSNQPQHF.

CDR3 protein: CASSPGTLGAWETQYF. CDR3 nucleotide sequence: TGTGCCAGCAGCCCCGGGACCTTGGGGGCGTGGGAGACCCAGTACTTC. V gene TRBV5-5 combines with J gene TRBJ2-5; the D gene is possibly TRBD1 (6 bases). The CDR3 totals 16 residues. Germline V CDR1 and CDR2: SGHKS, YYEKEE (reference sequence). V was pared by 4 bases and J by 5 bases, with 21 bases between.

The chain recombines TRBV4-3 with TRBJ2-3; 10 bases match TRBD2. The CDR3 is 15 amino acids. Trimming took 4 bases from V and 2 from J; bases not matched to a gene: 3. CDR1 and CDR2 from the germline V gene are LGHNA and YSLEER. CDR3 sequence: CASSPGLAVTDTQYF. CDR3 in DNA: TGCGCCAGCAGCCCCGGACTAGCGGTCACAGATACGCAGTATTTT.

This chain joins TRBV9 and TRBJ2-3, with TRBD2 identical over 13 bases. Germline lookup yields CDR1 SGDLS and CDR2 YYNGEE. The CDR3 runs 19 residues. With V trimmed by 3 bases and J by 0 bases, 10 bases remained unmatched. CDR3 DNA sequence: TGTGCCAGCAGCGCAAGCACGACTAGCGGGGGGCGTAGCACAGATACGCAGTATTTT. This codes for CASSASTTSGGRSTDTQYF.

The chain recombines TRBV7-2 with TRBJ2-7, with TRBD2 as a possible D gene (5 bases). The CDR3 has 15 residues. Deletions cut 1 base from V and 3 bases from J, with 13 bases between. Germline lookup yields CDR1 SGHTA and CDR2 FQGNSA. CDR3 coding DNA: TGTGCCAGCAGCTTAGTATTCCCCAGCGGCTACGAGCAGTACTTC. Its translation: CASSLVFPSGYEQYF.

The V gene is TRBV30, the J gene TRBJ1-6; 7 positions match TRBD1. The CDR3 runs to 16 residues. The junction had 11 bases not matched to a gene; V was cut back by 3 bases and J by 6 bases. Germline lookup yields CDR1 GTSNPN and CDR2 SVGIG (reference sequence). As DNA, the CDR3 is TGTGCCTGGAGCGACCGCCTTAGACAGGGTAATTCACCCCTCCACTTT. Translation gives CAWSDRLRQGNSPLHF.

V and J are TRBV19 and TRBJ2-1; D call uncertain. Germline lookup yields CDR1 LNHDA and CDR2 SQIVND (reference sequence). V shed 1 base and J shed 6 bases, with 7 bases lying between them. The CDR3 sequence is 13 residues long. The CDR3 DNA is TGTGCCAGTAGTATAGGAAATAGCAATGAGCAGTTCTTC. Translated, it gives CASSIGNSNEQFF.

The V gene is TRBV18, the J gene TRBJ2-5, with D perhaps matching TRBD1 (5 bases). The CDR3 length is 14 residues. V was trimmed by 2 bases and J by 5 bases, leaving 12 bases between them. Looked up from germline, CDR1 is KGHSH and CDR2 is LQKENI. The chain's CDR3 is CASSPARVRETQYF. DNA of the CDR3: TGTGCCAGCTCACCAGCCAGGGTGCGGGAGACCCAGTACTTC.